This T cell receptor beta chain was profiled in a study of cytomegalovirus exposure and HLA in healthy donors. General study findings and limits: Earlier analysis yielded a pattern in which most TCR beta V segments were productive about 90% or about 30% of the time.

As to this clone: Its antigen is still unknown.

The junction had 0 bases not matched to a gene; V was cut back by 1 base and J by 4 bases. Germline V gene data show CDR1 as SGHAT and CDR2 as FQNNGV. This CDR3 has 14 amino acids. The PCR was carried out with 60 Vbeta primers and 13 Jbeta primers. This table comes from immunoSEQ multiplex PCR, and its TCRdb copy is limited to in-frame clones, with some not included. The table includes 150,000 to 200,000 clones, 79% detected once. This chain joins TRBV11-2 and TRBJ2-5; TRBD2 aligns across 10 bases. The TCR comes from a woman between 45 and 60 years old in good health and CMV-seronegative. The material sequenced was PBMCs. Here the CDR3 reads CASSLVAGGETQYF. Here the CDR3 DNA reads TGTGCCAGCAGCTTAGTAGCGGGGGGAGAGACCCAGTACTTC. Full variable domain (remainder filled in from reference TRBV11-2 and TRBJ2-5): EAGVAQSPRYKIIEKRQSVAFWCNPISGHATLYWYQQILGQGPKLLIQFQNNGVVDDSQLPKDRFSAERLKGVDSTLKIQPAKLEDSAVYLCASSLVAGGETQYFGPGTRLLVL.